The 7 T cell receptor beta chains listed next were all sequenced from one sample in a study of T cell responses to AZD1222 COVID-19 vaccine. Clones were sequenced by immunoSEQ multiplex PCR, and TCRdb holds only the in-frame ones, with some missing. The table shows about 140,000 clones, with roughly 88% occurring only once. This sample comprised peripheral blood, obtained on day 0 of AZD1222 vaccination. Source of these receptors: an adult in good health.

This clone was counted between two and nine times. This rearrangement joins TRBV10-1 to TRBJ2-3; no clear D. This CDR3 is 14 amino acids long. CDR1 and CDR2 from the germline V gene are WNHNN and SYGVQD (reference sequence). The CDR3 here is CASPITEWSNTQYF. The CDR3, as DNA: TGCGCGTCTCCCATCACGGAATGGAGTAATACGCAGTATTTT.

The chain employs TRBV3-1 (or the pseudogene TRBV3-2) and TRBJ2-1; D is uncertain. Germline assignment: CDR1 LGHDT and CDR2 YNNKEL (reference sequence). Trimming took off 4 bases at V and 9 bases at J, with 16 bases between the two ends. This CDR3 spans 14 amino acids. CDR3 loop: CASSPSPNKLEQFF. As DNA, the CDR3 is TGTGCCAGCAGCCCCTCCCCCAATAAACTTGAGCAGTTCTTC.

This clone was observed a handful of times. The chain combines TRBV7-2 with TRBJ1-3; D might be TRBD1 (5 bases). Germline CDR1 and CDR2: SGHTA and FQGNSA. Between the trimmed V and J ends, which lost 5 bases and 0 bases, there was a span of 8 bases. This CDR3 region has 14 residues. The CDR3 loop reads CASSPGLSGNTIYF. The DNA of the CDR3 is TGTGCCAGCAGCCCAGGGCTCTCTGGAAACACCATATATTTT.

Here the CDR3 DNA reads TGCAGCGTTGTAAAGGTAGTCGGGCGCTATGAAGCTTTCTTT. Its translation: CSVVKVVGRYEAFF. V gene TRBV29-1 combines with J gene TRBJ1-1; no clear D. Germline V gives CDR1 SQVTM, CDR2 ANQGSEA. The CDR3 runs to 14 residues. Trimming took off 4 bases at V and 7 bases at J, with 19 bases between the two ends.

The chain has TRBV10-2 and TRBJ1-1, with D tentatively TRBD1 (5 bases). Germline V gene data show CDR1 as WSHSY and CDR2 as SAAADI. V was cut by 7 bases and J by 1 base, with 13 bases left in between. The CDR3 spans 14 residues. The CDR3: CASKLTAKNTEAFF. The CDR3 DNA reads TGCGCCAGCAAATTGACAGCAAAGAACACTGAAGCTTTCTTT.

The rearrangement links TRBV5-1 to TRBJ2-6; no clear D. V gave up 0 bases and J gave up 0 bases, with 7 bases separating them. This CDR3 comprises 16 residues. CDR1 is SGHRS and CDR2 is YFSETQ in the germline V gene. The CDR3 DNA reads TGCGCCAGCAGCTTGGTGGGTGCCTCTGGGGCCAACGTCCTGACTTTC. It codes for CASSLVGASGANVLTF.

The genes are TRBV27 and TRBJ2-7, with TRBD2 as a possible D gene (6 bases). The CDR3 spans 17 residues. Trimming pared 5 bases from V and 5 bases from J, leaving 25 bases between. In germline, CDR1 is MNHEY, CDR2 SMNVEV (reference sequence). CDR3 DNA: TGTGCCAGCAGTGGGATCCGAGGAGCGAGGAGGGTAGACGAGCAGTACTTC. Its protein is CASSGIRGARRVDEQYF.